This T cell receptor beta chain emerged from a study of somatic mutations in cytotoxic T cells in rheumatoid arthritis. Separation of CD4+ and CD8+ cells was performed by positive magnetic bead selection, and purity was verified by flow cytometry. This CDR3 is 16 amino acids long. CDR1 is LGHNA and CDR2 is YSLEER in the germline V gene. The junction had 6 bases not matched to a gene; V was cut back by 0 bases and J by 7 bases. The protocol was immunoSEQ multiplex PCR, while the TCRdb copy is restricted to in-frame clones and leaves out a portion. The profile covers roughly 30,000 clones, with 75% to 85% appearing a single time and around 8.2% taken by the ten largest.

What was sequenced was CD8+ T cells sorted from blood. The receptor was isolated from an adult with rheumatoid arthritis. The chain recombines TRBV4-3 with TRBJ2-3, with 11 bases that match TRBD2. The CDR3 reads CASSQDGTSGHNTQYF. The CDR3 nucleotides are TGCGCCAGCAGCCAAGATGGGACTAGCGGACATAATACGCAGTATTTT.